This record covers a single T cell receptor (beta chain). There are a few counts of this clonotype. Its target antigen remains unknown. No base-level quality is on record; no much larger clone is a single base apart. Library construction relied on 5' RACE. This sample was sequenced with an Illumina HiSeq 2500. The second PCR ran for about 6 to 11 cycles and used a J-beta primer mix along with a sample-barcoded 5' primer. A unique molecular identifier was introduced onto each TCR beta cDNA molecule by a template-switch 5' adaptor carrying 12 random nucleotides. Each sample yielded at least 2.5 million CDR3-containing paired-end reads. First-strand cDNA was synthesized from all RNA with the Mint cDNA synthesis kit, primed by a TRBC-specific oligonucleotide. Following uracil-DNA glycosylase treatment, a first 18-cycle PCR with universal primers M1SS and BC2_uni_R was performed on all cDNA. In the authors' own workflow: For normalization, 1 million high-quality reads, each with a distinct molecular identifier, were randomly selected from each sample. Reads sharing molecular identifiers were discarded rather than binned into consensus sequences. MiTCR, with a Q25 quality threshold and the strictest error-elimination algorithm, was used for CDR3 identification, clonotype clustering and error correction. A nonparametric unseen species model using Euler transformation provided a lower-bound estimate of total TCR beta diversity. In TCRdb, the public reads were trimmed at Q25 with fastp and aligned with MiXCR, with productive beta chains retained. Each CDR3 protein gets just one entry, which takes the most common genes and DNA from the rows behind it. It is TCRdb's table, rather than the study itself, that gives the V and J calls and clone size. Recorded for this sample are about 1.4 million distinct CDR3 sequences; approximately 59% of them occurred a single time. The ten most abundant clones make up over 5% of the sample.

The source of the sample is a study of blood T cells in healthy people across ages (dated by TCRdb to between 2014 and 2017). Background for the entire study: In model experiments, template switching captured about one uniquely barcoded TCR beta cDNA molecule for every two T cells. Using deep sequencing normalized with unique cDNA molecular identifiers, the study measured how TCR beta repertoire diversity changes with age. Donors were grouped into four age groups: young (average roughly 17 years), middle-aged (roughly 40), aged (around 60) and long-lived (about 82). To avoid experimental bias, donors of different ages were spread randomly across the sequencing lanes. Two additional independent replicas of 1 million unique cDNA reads from the same blood draw were analyzed for two donors (one aged 18 to 29 and one aged 80 or older).

Between the V and J ends, shortened by 2 bases and 10 bases respectively, the junction contains 18 bases. CDR3 length: 16 amino acids, cysteine to phenylalanine. Only the CDR3 part of the read is kept: 48 bases, read in frame from the first base. CDR1 and CDR2 are drawn from the germline V gene: SNHLY, FYNNEI. Systemically healthy Caucasian individuals from Russia, over 30 in total and aged roughly 6 to 95 years, were included as donors. Each donor gave around 9 milliliters of peripheral blood, collected into EDTA-treated Vacutainer tubes. Ficoll-Paque density-gradient centrifugation was used to isolate PBMCs, with at least 7 million per sample. Total RNA was extracted from PBMCs with Trizol reagent, with at least 5.5 micrograms obtained per sample. Naive CD45RAhigh/CD27high T cell percentages were measured by flow cytometry on a PBMC aliquot from every donor. Broad study findings and their caveats: Compared with the aged group, more naive CD4+ T cells, fewer expanded clones and increased TCR diversity were shown by the long-lived group, suggesting age selection. Estimates of total diversity from one million sequenced T cells were regarded as lower bounds and underestimates. Observed TCR beta diversity per million T cells fell roughly linearly with age, and a significant reduction was already apparent by age around 39. Donor CMV infection status was unknown, potentially confounding age-related changes in expanded clonotypes. A strong correlation was found between observed TCR beta diversity and the percentage of naive T cells measured by flow cytometry. Conclusive comparison of naive and antigen-experienced compartments was prevented by the profiling of bulk unsorted PBMCs.

The V gene is TRBV2 and the J gene is TRBJ1-6, with the D gene uncertain. The sequencing input was blood. This receptor was identified in a man between 18 and 35 years old in good health. The DNA is TGTGCCAGCAGTGAAAATCGGGTCCCTACTGGCTCACCCCTCCACTTT. Translated, this gives CASSENRVPTGSPLHF.